This T cell receptor (beta chain) was captured by sequencing in a study of T cells after yellow fever vaccination. TCR cDNA was made by 5'RACE template switching, adding a universal primer site and UMIs. MiXCR was run by TCRdb on the 5' RACE reads, yielding one entry per CDR3 protein. Of some 420,000 distinct CDR3 sequences listed, roughly a sixth were seen once; the top ten hold over 15%. This CDR3 region has 15 residues. The V segment lost 5 bases and the J segment 6 bases; nucleotides outside the gene matches: 7. Germline V gives CDR1 KGHDR, CDR2 SFDVKD. This clonotype was found a few times. The sequence derives from a man aged 18-30 years who received the YFV17D yellow fever vaccine. The chain recombines TRBV24-1 with TRBJ2-1; the match to TRBD1 covers 9 bases. Sample: PBMCs, taken before the yellow fever booster vaccination. The CDR3 protein is CATSAPGQGINEQFF. CDR3 coding DNA: TGTGCCACCAGTGCACCGGGACAGGGAATCAATGAGCAGTTCTTC.